A single sample is the source of the 21 T cell receptor beta chains below, sequenced in a study of a mutant IDH1 vaccine in newly diagnosed glioma. The time point denotes: week 47, end of study. Topical imiquimod accompanied each vaccine dose, which consisted of 300 ug of mutant IDH1 20-mer peptide. The antigens these receptors bind are not known. The table came from immunoSEQ multiplex PCR; TCRdb's copy has only in-frame clones and leaves some out. The sample holds 50,000 to 55,000 clones, about 65% seen once. Sequences were derived from peripheral blood mononuclear cells (PBMCs), sampled from a glioma patient whose treatment included an IDH1 peptide vaccine. These receptors were obtained from a man aged 35-49 years with glioma. Some clones in this sample may be carry-over from other donors' samples.

The table lists this clone with a few counts. The chain links TRBV5-4 to TRBJ1-1, with a tentative D call TRBD1 (5 bases). The CDR3 sequence is 13 residues long. V was cut by 2 bases and J by 5 bases, with 10 bases left in between. CDR1 is SGHNT and CDR2 is YYREEE in the germline V gene (reference sequence). The CDR3 protein is CASSFGGRTEAFF. The CDR3 nucleotides read TGTGCCAGCAGCTTTGGGGGGAGGACTGAAGCTTTCTTT.

CDR3 protein: CASSVGGGGRRNNEQFF. CDR3 DNA sequence: TGTGCCAGCAGTGTCGGGGGAGGGGGCCGGAGAAACAATGAGCAGTTCTTC. The V call is TRBV6-1, the J call TRBJ2-1, with D perhaps assigned TRBD1 or TRBD2 (7 bases each). Trimming pared 4 bases from V and 5 bases from J, leaving 21 bases between. CDR1 and CDR2 from the germline V gene are MNHNS and SASEGT. This CDR3 is 17 amino acids long.

This chain links TRBV15 with TRBJ2-7; 9 bases are a match to TRBD1. V was pared by 3 bases and J by 5 bases, with 5 bases of the junction left unmatched. The CDR3 spans 14 residues. Germline V CDR1 and CDR2: LNHNV, YYDKDF (reference sequence). The CDR3 sequence: CATSRGQGPDEQYF. The CDR3 coding sequence is TGTGCCACCAGCAGGGGACAGGGTCCAGACGAGCAGTACTTC.

The chain employs TRBV13 and TRBJ1-4, with D hard to call. Germline CDR1 reads PRHDT; CDR2 reads FYEKMQ (reference sequence). V was shortened by 2 bases and J by 4 bases, with 11 bases between the two germline ends. CDR3 length: 15 amino acids. For the CDR3, the DNA is TGTGCCAGCAGCTTAAAAGGACTCGGTAATGAAAAACTGTTTTTT. It yields the protein CASSLKGLGNEKLFF.

The chain uses TRBV6-4 and TRBJ2-1; TRBD2 agrees at 15 bases. This CDR3 spans 20 amino acids. CDR1 and CDR2 (germline): MRHNA, SNTAGT. The J segment lost 0 bases and the V segment lost 9 bases, leaving 15 bases of the junction unmatched. The CDR3 here is CASSNFWGLAGGSSYNEQFF. For the CDR3, the DNA is TGTGCCAGTTCCAATTTTTGGGGACTAGCGGGGGGTAGCTCCTACAATGAGCAGTTCTTC.

In its sample, this clone ranks as medium-sized. The chain uses TRBV6-5 and TRBJ1-2; 7 nucleotides match TRBD1. V trimming: 11 bases; J trimming: 5 bases; junction bases outside the gene matches: 11. Germline lookup yields CDR1 MNHEY and CDR2 SVGAGI. This CDR3 is 13 amino acids long. The CDR3 sequence is CARPDRNIYGYTF. DNA for the CDR3: TGTGCCCGCCCGGACAGGAACATTTATGGCTACACCTTC.

The J gene is TRBJ2-1, the V gene TRBV7-9, with D possibly being TRBD1 (5 bases). Trimming took 1 base from V and 13 from J, leaving 14 bases between them. From germline, CDR1 is SEHNR and CDR2 FQNEAQ (reference sequence). The CDR3 loop spans 13 amino acids. The CDR3 nucleotides are TGTGCCAGCAGCTTAGGGTTGAAGGGGTCCCAGTTCTTC. The encoded protein is CASSLGLKGSQFF. Based on the CDR3 plus reference TRBV7-9 and TRBJ2-1, the full variable domain is DTGVSQNPRHKITKRGQNVTFRCDPISEHNRLYWYRQTLGQGPEFLTYFQNEAQLEKSRLLSDRFSAERPKGSFSTLEIQRTEQGDSAMYLCASSLGLKGSQFFGPGTRLTVL.

The chain carries TRBV28 and TRBJ1-2; D unclear. This CDR3 is built from 13 residues. V was clipped by 8 bases and J by 8 bases, with 18 bases between them. Germline CDR1 and CDR2: MDHEN and SYDVKM. CDR3 DNA sequence: TGTGCCAGCGACCCTCGAGGGAACCCCGGCTACACCTTC. Translation: CASDPRGNPGYTF.

V is TRBV19 and J is TRBJ1-5; D gene uncertain. In germline, CDR1 is LNHDA, CDR2 SQIVND (reference sequence). Trimming pared 8 bases from V and 2 bases from J, leaving 13 bases between. The CDR3 length is 14 residues. The DNA of the CDR3 is TGTGCCAGTTCCCGTGTCTTGGGCAATCAGCCCCAGCATTTT. Translating gives CASSRVLGNQPQHF.

This clone has just one count. The CDR3 protein is CASSETVHSGNEQFF. CDR3 DNA sequence: TGTGCCAGCAGTGAAACCGTCCACTCAGGGAATGAGCAGTTCTTC. V and J are TRBV6-1 and TRBJ2-1, with D possibly TRBD1 on 5 matching bases. V was trimmed by 2 bases and J by 7 bases, leaving 15 bases between them. Germline lookup yields CDR1 MNHNS and CDR2 SASEGT. CDR3 length: 15 residues.

V is TRBV10-3 and J is TRBJ1-1; D call uncertain. The CDR3 contains 12 residues. V was cut by 10 bases and J by 2 bases, with 11 bases left in between. Germline V gene lookup returns CDR1 ENHRY and CDR2 SYGVKD. The CDR3 region is CATGLENTEAFF. CDR3 sequence (DNA): TGTGCCACGGGCCTCGAAAACACTGAAGCTTTCTTT.

V and J are TRBV4-1 and TRBJ1-2; 8 bases match TRBD1. This CDR3 region has 15 residues. The V and J ends lost 2 bases and 9 bases, in that order; junction bases with no gene match: 11. Germline V gene lookup returns CDR1 MGHRA and CDR2 YSYEKL. CDR3 sequence reads: CASSQTWKDRARYTF. In DNA form, the CDR3 reads TGCGCCAGCAGCCAAACCTGGAAGGACAGGGCGCGCTACACCTTC.

This clone was recorded a few times. The chain links TRBV19 to TRBJ1-1, with D unclear. The CDR3 sequence is 14 residues long. Per germline, CDR1 LNHDA and CDR2 SQIVND (reference sequence). V shed 0 bases and J shed 2 bases, with 7 bases lying between them. CDR3 in amino acids: CASSIDGVNTEAFF. Here the CDR3 DNA reads TGTGCCAGTAGTATAGATGGGGTTAACACTGAAGCTTTCTTT.

V gene TRBV5-1 combines with J gene TRBJ1-2; unclear D gene. Trimming took off 0 bases at V and 7 bases at J, with 7 bases between the two ends. The CDR3 runs 12 residues. Per germline, CDR1 SGHRS and CDR2 YFSETQ. Here the CDR3 DNA reads TGCGCCAGCAGCTTGGATGGGAGTGGCTACACCTTC. Residues: CASSLDGSGYTF.

This clone was counted a few times. The V gene is TRBV4-2, the J gene TRBJ1-1; maybe TRBD1 (5 bases). This CDR3 spans 16 amino acids. Trimming took off 1 base at V and 1 base at J, with 13 bases between the two ends. Looked up from germline, CDR1 is LGHNA and CDR2 is YNFKEQ. DNA for the CDR3: TGTGCCAGCAGCCAAGCAACAGGCGCTGGGAACACTGAAGCTTTCTTT. The encoded protein is CASSQATGAGNTEAFF.

The chain carries TRBV19 and TRBJ1-5, with 9 bases lining up with TRBD1. The CDR3 spans 14 residues. The junction had 8 bases not matched to a gene; V was cut back by 7 bases and J by 7 bases. CDR1 is LNHDA, CDR2 SQIVND, per germline (reference sequence). CDR3 nucleotides: TGTGCCAGTAAAGGGGACAGGGAGGTACAGCCCCAGCATTTT. Translated: CASKGDREVQPQHF.

This clone was seen a few times. This sequence joins TRBV4-2 and TRBJ1-1, with D maybe TRBD1 (6 bases). Germline CDR1 is LGHNA and CDR2 is YNFKEQ. V was clipped by 0 bases and J by 3 bases, with 14 bases between them. The CDR3 runs to 16 residues. CDR3 DNA: TGTGCCAGCAGCCAAGATTCGCGGACAGCACACACTGAAGCTTTCTTT. Encoded protein: CASSQDSRTAHTEAFF.

The CDR3 is CASSIGGDYEQYF. CDR3 in DNA: TGTGCCAGTAGTATAGGAGGGGACTACGAGCAGTACTTC. This sequence joins TRBV19 and TRBJ2-7; D possibly uses TRBD1 or TRBD2 (5 bases each). Germline lookup yields CDR1 LNHDA and CDR2 SQIVND (reference sequence). The CDR3 covers 13 residues. V lost 1 base and J lost 3, with 7 bases in between.

This clone was found once. The CDR3, as DNA: TGTGCCAGCAGTGAAGGGATTTTCAGGGGATCCACTGAAGCTTTCTTT. Protein sequence: CASSEGIFRGSTEAFF. The rearrangement links TRBV6-1 to TRBJ1-1, with D tentatively TRBD1 (6 bases). The CDR3 runs 16 residues. Trimming pared 1 base from V and 4 bases from J, leaving 16 bases between. Germline lookup yields CDR1 MNHNS and CDR2 SASEGT.

Turning to this clone: In the same sample, other DNA sequences code for this CDR3. The chain couples TRBV6-5 to TRBJ1-2; TRBD1 aligns across 8 bases. The germline V gene has CDR1 MNHEY and CDR2 SVGAGI. V was pared by 5 bases and J by 4 bases, with 6 bases of the junction left unmatched. The length of the CDR3 is 14 residues. The CDR3 spells CASSTDRGSYGYTF. CDR3 nucleotides: TGTGCCAGCAGTACCGACAGGGGTTCCTATGGCTACACCTTC.

This clone occurred a few times. The genes are TRBV4-1 and TRBJ2-2; TRBD1 might be the D (5 bases). V lost 1 base and J lost 4, with 10 bases in between. CDR3 length: 15 amino acids. The germline V gene encodes CDR1 MGHRA and CDR2 YSYEKL. DNA for the CDR3: TGCGCCAGCAGCCAAGGGCGAAGGGGCACCGGGGAGCTGTTTTTT. Translated, it gives CASSQGRRGTGELFF.